This T cell receptor beta chain derives from a study of cytomegalovirus exposure and HLA in healthy donors. Assay: immunoSEQ multiplex PCR; the TCRdb copy retains only in-frame clones and omits some. The table lists about 150,000 clones, approximately 91% of them singletons. The material sequenced was PBMCs. This receptor was taken from a man between 18 and 29 years old in good health and CMV-seronegative.

The CDR3 sequence is CASSYPGSRHNEQFF. In DNA form, the CDR3 reads TGTGCCAGCAGTTACCCCGGGTCAAGGCACAATGAGCAGTTCTTC. V and J are TRBV6-5 and TRBJ2-1, with D hard to call. This CDR3 has 15 amino acids. With 2 bases removed from V and 5 bases from J, the gap between germline ends came to 13 bases. The germline V gene encodes CDR1 MNHEY and CDR2 SVGAGI.